A single sample gave rise to the 14 T cell receptor beta chains below, sequenced in a study of T cell responses to AZD1222 COVID-19 vaccine. The method was immunoSEQ multiplex PCR; TCRdb's version includes in-frame clones alone and lacks a portion of them. The data contain roughly 180,000 clones, 80% to 90% of them singletons. The specimen was peripheral blood, collected on day 0 of AZD1222 vaccination. Source of these receptors: an adult in good health.

This chain connects TRBV7-8 to TRBJ2-1; TRBD2 matches at 9 bases. The V gene end was trimmed by 5 bases and the J gene end by 4 bases; junction bases not matched to a gene: 12. Germline CDR1 and CDR2: SGHVS and FQNEAQ. This CDR3 comprises 17 residues. The CDR3 sequence is CASSISSRLAVYNEQFF. DNA for the CDR3: TGTGCCAGCAGCATAAGTTCACGACTAGCGGTTTACAATGAGCAGTTCTTC.

The genes are TRBV19 and TRBJ1-5; D uncertain. The germline gives CDR1 LNHDA, CDR2 SQIVND (reference sequence). The V end was cut by 3 bases, the J end by 4 bases, with 7 bases between. The CDR3 runs to 13 residues. This chain's CDR3 is CASSIQPNQPQHF. For the CDR3, the DNA is TGTGCCAGTAGTATCCAGCCGAATCAGCCCCAGCATTTT.

This clone showed up just a few times. The chain is built from TRBV4-2 and TRBJ2-2, with TRBD1 as a possible D gene (6 bases). Trimming cost V 8 bases and J 0 bases, with 16 bases left between them. The CDR3 sequence is 16 residues long. Germline V gene lookup returns CDR1 LGHNA and CDR2 YNFKEQ. The CDR3 spells CASRKGGTANTGELFF. In DNA, the CDR3 is TGTGCCAGCCGCAAAGGGGGAACAGCGAACACCGGGGAGCTGTTTTTT.

The rearrangement uses TRBV28 and TRBJ2-5, with D possibly being TRBD1 (5 bases). CDR1 is MDHEN and CDR2 is SYDVKM in the germline V gene. Trimming left V 5 bases short and J 9 bases short, with 10 bases between. The CDR3 has 11 amino acids. CDR3 residues: CASSTRVSQYF. The CDR3 nucleotides are TGTGCCAGCAGTACCAGGGTGTCCCAGTACTTC.

The gene calls are TRBV10-3 and TRBJ1-2; D is uncertain. V lost 3 bases, J lost 3 bases, and 11 bases lay in between. The CDR3 is 14 amino acids. Germline V CDR1 and CDR2: ENHRY, SYGVKD. CDR3 nucleotide sequence: TGTGCCATCAGTGACCCAGCAGTACACTATGGCTACACCTTC. Translation gives CAISDPAVHYGYTF.

This chain joins TRBV13 and TRBJ2-1, with a tentative D call TRBD1 (5 bases). The CDR3 spans 16 residues. The germline V gene encodes CDR1 PRHDT and CDR2 FYEKMQ (reference sequence). Trimming removed 1 base at V and 5 bases at J, with 15 bases between. The CDR3 DNA reads TGTGCCAGCAGCTTAGATCCAGGTAGGGGAAACAATGAGCAGTTCTTC. It translates to CASSLDPGRGNNEQFF.

The chain combines TRBV5-1 with TRBJ2-7; TRBD1 matches at 11 bases. CDR3 length: 19 amino acids. The germline gives CDR1 SGHRS, CDR2 YFSETQ. The V segment lost 3 bases and the J segment 2 bases; nucleotides outside the gene matches: 16. The CDR3 DNA reads as TGCGCCAGCAGCTCTCCGAACGGGACAGGGGGAAGGGACACCTACGAGCAGTACTTC. Translating it yields CASSSPNGTGGRDTYEQYF.

The chain carries TRBV4-3 and TRBJ2-7; TRBD1 might be the D (6 bases). The CDR3 is 17 amino acids. Germline lookup yields CDR1 LGHNA and CDR2 YSLEER. Between the trimmed V and J ends, which lost 0 bases and 2 bases, there was a span of 17 bases. The CDR3 spells CASSQEKAGDVPYEQYF. In DNA form, the CDR3 reads TGCGCCAGCAGCCAAGAGAAGGCAGGGGACGTGCCCTACGAGCAGTACTTC.

The rearrangement joins TRBV5-6 to TRBJ1-2, with D perhaps matching TRBD1 (5 bases). Trimming shortened V by 4 bases and J by 5 bases, and 9 bases separated the two germline ends. CDR1 and CDR2 (germline): SGHDT, YYEEEE. There are 12 residues in the CDR3. CDR3: CASSIGGYGYTF. CDR3 DNA sequence: TGTGCCAGCAGCATCGGGGGGTATGGCTACACCTTC.

The chain combines TRBV28 with TRBJ1-1; D perhaps matches TRBD1 (5 bases). The CDR3 length is 15 residues. Trimming took off 4 bases at V and 3 bases at J, with 15 bases between the two ends. The germline gives CDR1 MDHEN, CDR2 SYDVKM. The CDR3 DNA reads TGTGCCAGCAGTTCCACCGGGGGATTGGACACTGAAGCTTTCTTT. It specifies CASSSTGGLDTEAFF.

In this sample, this clone turned up once. The chain couples TRBV7-8 to TRBJ2-2; the D gene could be TRBD1 or TRBD2 (5 bases each). V lost 5 bases, J lost 5 bases, and 21 bases lay in between. Per germline, CDR1 SGHVS and CDR2 FQNEAQ. The CDR3 contains 17 residues. CDR3 sequence (DNA): TGTGCCAGCAGCCTACTTAGTGTCCGGGACCTAACCGGGGAGCTGTTTTTT. Amino acids: CASSLLSVRDLTGELFF.

The chain is built from TRBV5-8 and TRBJ1-6; tentative D call: TRBD1 (6 bases). The V gene lost 3 bases and the J gene lost 10 bases, with 14 bases spanning the gap. The germline V gene encodes CDR1 SGHTS and CDR2 YDEGEE. The CDR3 has 14 amino acids. CDR3 nucleotide sequence: TGTGCCAGCAGCTGGGGGCGCAGGGCCTCACCCCTCCACTTT. This sequence encodes CASSWGRRASPLHF.

The rearrangement links TRBV6-2 or TRBV6-3 to TRBJ2-5; 10 bases are a match to TRBD1. The CDR3 runs to 18 residues. The V segment lost 5 bases and the J segment 1 base; nucleotides outside the gene matches: 13. Germline CDR1 MNHEY, CDR2 SVGEGT. The CDR3 DNA reads TGTGCCAGCAGTAACCCCGGGACAGGGGAGATTGGCCAAGAGACCCAGTACTTC. It codes for CASSNPGTGEIGQETQYF.

The chain uses TRBV4-2 and TRBJ2-2; 11 bases map to TRBD2. The CDR3 spans 18 residues. V dropped 5 bases and J dropped 1; count of bases not matched to a gene: 9. Germline CDR1 LGHNA, CDR2 YNFKEQ. CDR3 protein: CASSNGGLAGGNTGELFF. The CDR3 DNA follows: TGTGCCAGCAGCAACGGCGGGCTAGCGGGGGGGAACACCGGGGAGCTGTTTTTT.